The 13 T cell receptor beta chains reported below all come from one sample, sequenced in a study of regulatory T cells in long-lasting Graves disease. Time point in this sample: persistent/refractory GD, antithyroid drugs over 5 years with positive TRAb. Researchers made the TCR library from RNA that was extracted from PBMCs. TCR beta libraries were built with iRepertoire HTBI primers and Arm-PCR of CDR3 regions. TCRdb reprocessed the multiplex PCR reads with MiXCR, giving one entry per CDR3 protein. Of more than 300,000 distinct CDR3 sequences in the sample, around 20% were seen once. Sequenced here: peripheral blood mononuclear cells (PBMCs), sampled when the disease was refractory, from a patient treated with antithyroid drugs. Receptors were obtained from a female donor with Graves disease.

There are a few counts of this clonotype. This chain uses TRBV4-3 with TRBJ1-5; D unresolved. Between the trimmed V and J ends, which lost 4 bases and 7 bases, there was a span of 17 bases. CDR1 and CDR2 from the germline V gene are LGHNA and YSLEER. The CDR3 consists of 15 residues. The CDR3 DNA reads as TGCGCCAGCAGCCTCAAAGCAACAGACGGCCAGCCCCAGCATTTT. Translating gives CASSLKATDGQPQHF.

Remarks on this clonotype: Mismatch with germline at one junction end may stem from a read error. The gene calls are TRBV29-1 and TRBJ2-4; weak D call: TRBD2 (6 bases). CDR3 length equals 13 residues. The germline V gene has CDR1 SQVTM and CDR2 ANQGSEA. CDR3 DNA: TGCAGCGTGGAGGGCCTAGCCAAAGACATTCAGTACTTC. Translated, it gives CSVEGLAKDIQYF.

This clonotype was seen at least ten times. At one of its ends the junction is not consistent with the germline gene, which may arise from a read error. This chain connects TRBV28 to TRBJ1-2; D is ambiguous. The CDR3 spans 13 residues. In germline, CDR1 is MDHEN, CDR2 SYDVKM. The CDR3 nucleotides read TGTGCCAGCAGTCTTCATAGTCCTCTAAGGATCTCCTTC. Translating gives CASSLHSPLRISF.

In this sample, this clonotype turned up many times. V usage is TRBV12-3 or TRBV12-4 and J usage is TRBJ2-4, with unresolved D. CDR3 size: 16 residues. V dropped 9 bases and J dropped 0 bases, with 18 bases sitting between them. The DNA for the CDR3 is TGTGCCAGTCCGGTGCCTACCCCGGGAGCCAAAAACATTCAGTACTTC. It yields the protein CASPVPTPGAKNIQYF.

This clonotype has a handful of counts. The V call is TRBV7-9, the J call TRBJ2-7, with TRBD1 identical over 8 bases. Germline V CDR1 and CDR2: SEHNR, FQNEAQ (reference sequence). J was trimmed by 2 bases and V by 5 bases; bases with no gene match: 8. The CDR3 consists of 15 residues. CDR3 residues: CASSHAGQGTYEQYF. The CDR3 DNA is TGTGCCAGCAGCCATGCAGGACAGGGTACCTACGAGCAGTACTTC.

This clonotype has just a few counts. The V and J genes are TRBV5-6 and TRBJ2-4; D unresolved. Germline V CDR1 and CDR2: SGHDT, YYEEEE. V gave up 5 bases and J gave up 2 bases, with 17 bases separating them. CDR3 length equals 16 residues. CDR3 DNA: TGTGCCAGCAGTCCCGCCCAGAAACGGCCCAAAAACATTCAGTACTTC. Protein sequence: CASSPAQKRPKNIQYF.

The chain is built from TRBV12-3 or TRBV12-4 and TRBJ2-7, with a possible D match to TRBD2 (7 bases). Trimming left V 7 bases short and J 2 bases short, with 18 bases between. This CDR3 has 15 residues. CDR3 sequence reads: CASTLGGGGPYEQYF. The CDR3 nucleotides are TGTGCCAGCACCCTAGGGGGGGGGGGCCCCTACGAGCAGTACTTC.

In its sample, this clonotype was seen many times. This chain joins TRBV11-2 and TRBJ2-7; possibly TRBD2 for D (5 bases). Trimming stripped 0 bases from V and 2 bases from J, with 11 bases between. The CDR3 sequence is 15 residues long. Germline V gene lookup returns CDR1 SGHAT and CDR2 FQNNGV. In DNA, the CDR3 is TGTGCCAGCAGCTTAGACAGACTAACCCCCTACGAGCAGTACTTC. It encodes CASSLDRLTPYEQYF.

This clonotype was detected ten times or more. CDR3 amino acids: CASSLSMDRDDTEAFF. CDR3 sequence (DNA): TGTGCCAGCAGTCTCAGTATGGACAGGGATGACACTGAAGCTTTCTTT. This chain connects TRBV12-3 or TRBV12-4 to TRBJ1-1; 8 bases are a match to TRBD1. Trimming took 5 bases from V and 3 from J; bases not matched to a gene: 11. CDR3 length: 16 residues.

V and J are TRBV4-3 and TRBJ1-2; D gene ambiguous. Germline V gene sequence: CDR1 LGHNA, CDR2 YSLEER. V lost 0 bases and J 6 bases, leaving 14 bases between the germline ends. This CDR3 region has 15 residues. In DNA, the CDR3 is TGCGCCAGCAGCCAAGATTTAGCGCAAAGAGATGGCTACACCTTC. Translation gives CASSQDLAQRDGYTF.

The table lists this clonotype with many counts. The rearrangement links TRBV2 to TRBJ1-5; 10 nucleotides align to TRBD1. The CDR3 is 14 amino acids. The V and J ends lost 7 bases and 6 bases, in that order; junction bases with no gene match: 6. Germline loops: CDR1 SNHLY, CDR2 FYNNEI. The CDR3 DNA reads TGTGCCAGCAACGGACAGGGGGATGCTCAGCCCCAGCATTTT. Translating it yields CASNGQGDAQPQHF.

This chain links TRBV28 with TRBJ2-7; tentatively, D is TRBD2 (6 bases). From germline, CDR1 is MDHEN and CDR2 SYDVKM. Trimming shortened V by 3 bases and J by 0 bases, and 21 bases separated the two germline ends. CDR3 size: 18 residues. CDR3 in amino acids: CASSFPRRAGKSSYEQYF. The CDR3, as DNA: TGTGCCAGCAGTTTCCCCCGGAGAGCGGGTAAGAGCTCCTACGAGCAGTACTTC.

The rearrangement links TRBV7-9 to TRBJ2-7; 13 bases fit TRBD2. Germline V gene lookup returns CDR1 SEHNR and CDR2 FQNEAQ (reference sequence). The length of the CDR3 is 15 residues. V dropped 5 bases and J dropped 2; count of bases not matched to a gene: 3. In DNA, the CDR3 is TGTGCCAGCAGCGTAACTAGCGGGAGGGCCTACGAGCAGTACTTC. This translates into CASSVTSGRAYEQYF.